This TCR beta chain was documented in a study of blood T cells in healthy people across ages. Peripheral blood was drawn, ten milliliters per donor. The V end was cut by 2 bases, the J end by 8 bases, with 19 bases between. The CDR3 extends over 14 amino acids. Germline CDR1 reads GTSNPN; CDR2 reads SVGIG (reference sequence). Study-level results: PBMCs were not sorted, which prevented a conclusive comparison of naive versus antigen-experienced cells. Naive CD4+ cell counts and diversity both ran higher in long-lived than in aged donors.

The use of a sample-barcoded 5' primer and a J-beta primer mix characterized a second PCR of about 7 to 12 cycles. Each cDNA molecule was tagged by a template-switch adaptor that had 12 random nucleotides. TCRdb re-called the 5' RACE reads with MiXCR, one entry per CDR3 protein. Of about 830,000 distinct CDR3 sequences in the sample, roughly 64% are singletons; the top ten hold about 20%. Remarks on this clonotype: Its matching antigen is unknown.

The chain has TRBV30 and TRBJ2-7; weak D call: TRBD1 (6 bases). Sequencing was performed on blood. This receptor was identified in a man under 40 in good health. CDR3 loop: CAWSSTGSGTKQYF. The CDR3 nucleotides read TGTGCCTGGAGTTCTACAGGGAGTGGCACAAAGCAGTACTTC.